This entry lists 16 T cell receptor beta chains sequenced from one sample in a study of blood T cell repertoires in COVID-19. The assay was immunoSEQ multiplex PCR, and TCRdb's table has in-frame clones only and misses some. The top ten clones hold around a tenth of a sample with about 110,000 clones, about four fifths of them seen once. The sequenced sample consisted of peripheral blood. The receptors were sampled from a woman in her seventies with acute or convalescent COVID-19.

The chain employs TRBV7-9 and TRBJ2-2, with 8 nucleotides matching TRBD1. Germline-derived CDR1 and CDR2 are SEHNR and FQNEAQ (reference sequence). The CDR3 has 18 residues. The V and J ends lost 1 base and 3 bases, in that order; junction bases with no gene match: 10. In DNA form, the CDR3 reads TGTGCCAGCAGCTTAGGACAGGGGTCCTGGAGGGACACCGGGGAGCTGTTTTTT. It encodes CASSLGQGSWRDTGELFF. Based on the CDR3 plus reference TRBV7-9 and TRBJ2-2, the full variable domain is DTGVSQNPRHKITKRGQNVTFRCDPISEHNRLYWYRQTLGQGPEFLTYFQNEAQLEKSRLLSDRFSAERPKGSFSTLEIQRTEQGDSAMYLCASSLGQGSWRDTGELFFGEGSRLTVL.

J is TRBJ2-2 and V is TRBV11-3; TRBD2 matches 10 bases. The junction had 6 bases not matched to a gene; V was cut back by 1 base and J by 4 bases. The CDR3 has 17 amino acids. Germline loops: CDR1 SGHNT, CDR2 YENEEA. CDR3 region: CASSLVLAGRVTGELFF. CDR3 DNA sequence: TGTGCCAGCAGCTTAGTACTAGCGGGGCGAGTCACCGGGGAGCTGTTTTTT.

V and J are TRBV30 and TRBJ2-1; the D is unclear. The CDR3 covers 13 residues. Between the trimmed V and J ends, which lost 3 bases and 1 base, there was a span of 7 bases. In germline, CDR1 is GTSNPN, CDR2 SVGIG (reference sequence). CDR3 sequence: CAWRLQSYNEQFF. The CDR3 DNA follows: TGTGCCTGGAGGCTGCAGTCCTACAATGAGCAGTTCTTC.

V gene TRBV29-1 combines with J gene TRBJ2-7; the match to TRBD2 covers 7 bases. The V segment lost 0 bases and the J segment 0 bases; nucleotides outside the gene matches: 11. Per the germline V gene, CDR1 is SQVTM and CDR2 is ANQGSEA. This CDR3 has 17 residues. The CDR3 here is CSVEEGGRLADSYEQYF. The DNA for the CDR3 is TGCAGCGTTGAAGAGGGGGGTCGGCTAGCGGACTCCTACGAGCAGTACTTC.

The chain carries TRBV19 and TRBJ1-5, with 9 bases lining up with TRBD1. The CDR3 runs to 15 residues. J was trimmed by 5 bases and V by 4 bases; bases with no gene match: 6. The V gene's germline CDR1 is LNHDA and CDR2 SQIVND (reference sequence). CDR3: CASSNRDRVYQPQHF. CDR3 DNA sequence: TGTGCCAGTAGTAACCGGGACAGGGTTTATCAGCCCCAGCATTTT.

The chain joins TRBV3-1 (or the pseudogene TRBV3-2) to TRBJ1-6, with TRBD1 matching over 10 bases. Germline V lookup: CDR1 LGHDT, CDR2 YNNKEL (reference sequence). CDR3 length: 14 amino acids. The V gene end was trimmed by 4 bases and the J gene end by 10 bases; junction bases not matched to a gene: 4. In DNA, the CDR3 is TGTGCCAGCAGCCCCGGGACAGGGGACTCACCCCTCCACTTT. It yields the protein CASSPGTGDSPLHF.

The chain recombines TRBV28 with TRBJ1-2; a possible D gene is TRBD1 (5 bases). The germline CDR1 and CDR2 sequences are MDHEN and SYDVKM. CDR3 length: 13 residues. The V gene lost 3 bases and the J gene lost 7 bases, with 12 bases spanning the gap. The CDR3 loop is CASSLEGFGGYTF. The CDR3 nucleotides read TGTGCCAGCAGTTTGGAGGGGTTCGGTGGCTACACCTTC.

The V and J genes are TRBV7-8 and TRBJ1-2; D may be TRBD1 (5 bases). V was trimmed by 5 bases and J by 4 bases, leaving 14 bases between them. The CDR3 covers 14 residues. Germline V gives CDR1 SGHVS, CDR2 FQNEAQ. The CDR3 spells CASSPGGMVYGYTF. CDR3 DNA sequence: TGTGCCAGCAGCCCTGGGGGGATGGTCTATGGCTACACCTTC.

The chain is built from TRBV30 and TRBJ2-7; D is unresolved. V was clipped by 2 bases and J by 6 bases, with 17 bases between them. Germline values: CDR1 GTSNPN, CDR2 SVGIG (reference sequence). The CDR3 covers 14 residues. The DNA of the CDR3 is TGTGCCTGGAGTATACTTCCACTTACGGGCGAGCAGTACTTC. Encoded protein: CAWSILPLTGEQYF.

The V gene is TRBV11-2, the J gene TRBJ1-4; 10 positions agree with TRBD1. Germline V gene data show CDR1 as SGHAT and CDR2 as FQNNGV. V trimming: 0 bases; J trimming: 8 bases; junction bases outside the gene matches: 6. The CDR3 extends over 16 amino acids. The CDR3 loop is CASSLEVGDRGEKLFF. For the CDR3, the DNA is TGTGCCAGCAGCTTAGAGGTCGGGGACAGGGGCGAAAAACTGTTTTTT.

In this sample, this clone turned up a few times. This chain links TRBV10-3 with TRBJ2-7; 12 positions match TRBD1. Germline V lookup: CDR1 ENHRY, CDR2 SYGVKD. V was clipped by 1 base and J by 9 bases; unmatched bases: 4. The CDR3 has 14 residues. The CDR3 nucleotides are TGTGCCATCAGTGAGTTCGGGACAGGGGGCAGGCAGTACTTC. Translating gives CAISEFGTGGRQYF.

The CDR3 sequence is CASSLGQGGTEAFF. In DNA, the CDR3 is TGTGCCAGCAGTCTGGGACAGGGAGGCACTGAAGCTTTCTTT. V and J are TRBV27 and TRBJ1-1; 9 positions agree with TRBD1. V lost 5 bases, J lost 4 bases, and 5 bases stayed unmatched. Germline CDR1 is MNHEY and CDR2 is SMNVEV (reference sequence). The CDR3 sequence is 14 residues long.

The V call is TRBV5-1, the J call TRBJ2-1, with TRBD2 matching 14 bases. Germline CDR1 reads SGHRS; CDR2 reads YFSETQ. The CDR3 is 19 amino acids. V was pared by 0 bases and J by 2 bases, with 7 bases of the junction left unmatched. This CDR3 is CASSLGLAGGLGAYNEQFF. The DNA for the CDR3 is TGCGCCAGCAGCTTGGGACTAGCGGGAGGGCTGGGGGCCTACAATGAGCAGTTCTTC.

The rearrangement uses TRBV9 and TRBJ1-1; D is unresolved. The CDR3 runs 12 residues. The germline CDR1 and CDR2 sequences are SGDLS and YYNGEE. The V and J ends lost 2 bases and 5 bases respectively, with 7 bases between them. In DNA, the CDR3 is TGTGCCAGCAGCGTCCCGGGTACTGAAGCTTTCTTT. It encodes CASSVPGTEAFF.

This chain uses TRBV14 with TRBJ1-2; D is ambiguous. This CDR3 region has 16 residues. V lost 0 bases and J lost 2, with 13 bases in between. Germline V CDR1 and CDR2: SGHDN, FVKESK. This CDR3 is CASSQDPGKMNYGYTF. The CDR3 DNA is TGTGCCAGCAGCCAAGATCCAGGAAAGATGAACTATGGCTACACCTTC.

The V and J genes are TRBV27 and TRBJ1-2; D is unresolved. V was clipped by 7 bases and J by 4 bases, with 13 bases between them. The CDR3 spans 13 residues. Germline V gene sequence: CDR1 MNHEY, CDR2 SMNVEV (reference sequence). The CDR3 coding sequence is TGTGCCAGCAAACGTATGGCGGGCTATGGCTACACCTTC. Protein sequence: CASKRMAGYGYTF.